A single sample is the source of the 14 T cell receptor beta chains below, sequenced in a study of CD8 T cells in Susac syndrome. RNA in amounts of about 0.45 to 1 ug was reverse transcribed with random hexamers. From the immunoSEQ multiplex PCR reads, TCRdb called clonotypes with MiXCR, one entry per CDR3 protein. The sample has under 95,000 distinct CDR3 sequences; 85% to 95% are singletons. The sample was CD8+ T cells from PBMCs. These receptors were collected from a human donor with Susac syndrome.

This clonotype was detected once. This sequence joins TRBV11-2 and TRBJ2-5, with D unresolved. CDR1 is SGHAT, CDR2 FQNNGV, per germline. V lost 3 bases and J 2 bases, leaving 13 bases between the germline ends. The CDR3 runs 15 residues. The chain's CDR3 is CASSLGLTTQETQYF. The CDR3 nucleotides are TGTGCCAGCAGCTTGGGTCTAACCACACAAGAGACCCAGTACTTC.

The J gene is TRBJ2-7, the V gene TRBV4-1; D is possibly TRBD2 (7 bases). The CDR3 length is 16 residues. Trimming removed 0 bases at V and 3 bases at J, with 15 bases between. CDR1 MGHRA and CDR2 YSYEKL come from the germline V gene. CDR3 sequence (DNA): TGCGCCAGCAGCCAAGAGCACGGGGGGCCCCTCTACGAGCAGTACTTC. The encoded protein is CASSQEHGGPLYEQYF.

The chain recombines TRBV7-9 with TRBJ2-7; 14 nucleotides match TRBD2. V was clipped by 2 bases and J by 4 bases; unmatched bases: 7. The CDR3 has 17 residues. Germline CDR1 reads SEHNR; CDR2 reads FQNEAQ (reference sequence). In DNA form, the CDR3 reads TGTGCCAGCAGCTTACGCGGGGGACTAGCGGGGGATTACGAGCAGTACTTC. Translated: CASSLRGGLAGDYEQYF.

The count of this clonotype is one. The gene calls are TRBV28 and TRBJ2-1; D is unresolved. CDR1 is MDHEN and CDR2 is SYDVKM in the germline V gene. CDR3 length equals 11 residues. Trimming pared 2 bases from V and 9 bases from J, leaving 5 bases between. DNA for the CDR3: TGTGCCAGCAGTTTAGGGATTGAGCAGTTCTTC. The encoded protein is CASSLGIEQFF.

This clonotype occurred once. V gene TRBV20-1 combines with J gene TRBJ2-7; D gene ambiguous. V dropped 0 bases and J dropped 3 bases, with 15 bases sitting between them. The CDR3 spans 15 residues. Looked up from germline, CDR1 is DFQATT and CDR2 is SNEGSKA (reference sequence). The CDR3 coding sequence is TGCAGTGCTAGAGATTCCCAGGAGAGGTTCTACGAGCAGTACTTC. This sequence encodes CSARDSQERFYEQYF.

The chain carries TRBV13 and TRBJ2-7, with TRBD2 matching over 7 bases. After removal of 2 bases from V and 6 bases from J, the junction contained 10 bases not matched to a gene. This CDR3 spans 15 amino acids. Germline-derived CDR1 and CDR2 are PRHDT and FYEKMQ (reference sequence). CDR3 loop: CASSLSLAARGEQYF. CDR3 in DNA: TGTGCCAGCAGCTTATCTCTAGCGGCAAGGGGCGAGCAGTACTTC.

This chain connects TRBV20-1 to TRBJ2-7; D perhaps matches TRBD1 (5 bases). From germline, CDR1 is DFQATT and CDR2 SNEGSKA (reference sequence). The CDR3 extends over 13 amino acids. The V end lost 5 bases, the J end lost 1 base, and 12 bases lay between the germline ends. CDR3: CSAPFQGSYEQYF. The CDR3 DNA reads TGCAGTGCTCCATTTCAGGGATCCTACGAGCAGTACTTC.

This sequence joins TRBV12-3 or TRBV12-4 and TRBJ2-7; tentative D call: TRBD1 (5 bases). The CDR3 runs 13 residues. Trimming shortened V by 7 bases and J by 7 bases, and 17 bases separated the two germline ends. CDR3 sequence: CASKSQAKVEQYF. CDR3 nucleotides: TGTGCCAGCAAATCACAGGCCAAGGTAGAGCAGTACTTC.

The chain links TRBV6-6 to TRBJ1-4; D is undetermined. Trimming left V 7 bases short and J 8 bases short, with 5 bases between. Looked up from germline, CDR1 is MNHNY and CDR2 is SVGAGI (reference sequence). This CDR3 is 10 amino acids long. The CDR3 DNA follows: TGTGCCAGCATGGAGGAAAAACTGTTTTTT. Translation: CASMEEKLFF.

The chain's CDR3 is CASSLNVIGQGVEVYEQYF. Here the CDR3 DNA reads TGTGCCAGCAGCCTCAATGTAATCGGACAGGGGGTCGAAGTCTACGAGCAGTACTTC. This chain joins TRBV12-3 or TRBV12-4 and TRBJ2-7, with 10 positions matching TRBD1. With 6 bases clipped from V and 3 bases from J, the junction kept 20 bases outside the gene matches. This CDR3 has 19 amino acids.

The chain carries TRBV24-1 and TRBJ2-6, with D possibly being TRBD1 or TRBD2 (5 bases each). CDR1 is KGHDR, CDR2 SFDVKD, per germline. Trimming removed 11 bases at V and 2 bases at J, with 9 bases between. The CDR3 is made up of 13 amino acids. CDR3 nucleotide sequence: TGTGCCATCGGGGCAGCTGGGGCCAACGTCCTGACTTTC. Its translation: CAIGAAGANVLTF.

The DNA for the CDR3 is TGTGCCAGCAGCCCCTCTAGCGGGGGGGGGATAAACATTCAGTACTTC. The encoded protein is CASSPSSGGGINIQYF. The rearrangement joins TRBV3-1 to TRBJ2-4, with 12 bases that match TRBD2. The CDR3 is 16 residues long. Trimming at V came to 4 bases and at J to 6 bases, leaving 7 bases not matched to a gene. Germline values: CDR1 LGHDT, CDR2 YNNKEL (reference sequence). Filled out from reference TRBV3-1 and TRBJ2-4, the complete variable domain reads DTAVSQTPKYLVTQMGNDKSIKCEQNLGHDTMYWYKQDSKKFLKIMFSYNNKELIINETVPNRFSPKSPDKAHLNLHINSLELGDSAVYFCASSPSSGGGINIQYFGAGTRLSVL.

J is TRBJ2-2 and V is TRBV20-1, with TRBD2 matching 7 bases. This CDR3 comprises 15 residues. The V and J ends lost 6 bases and 3 bases, in that order; junction bases with no gene match: 10. CDR1 and CDR2 (germline): DFQATT, SNEGSKA (reference sequence). The CDR3, as DNA: TGCAGTGCGAGGCCGCGGGAGTGGGACACCGGGGAGCTGTTTTTT. It codes for CSARPREWDTGELFF.

J is TRBJ1-1 and V is TRBV27; TRBD1 might be the D (6 bases). The V end was cut by 6 bases, the J end by 0 bases, with 20 bases between. Germline loops: CDR1 MNHEY, CDR2 SMNVEV (reference sequence). The CDR3 covers 17 residues. The CDR3 loop is CASSVATGSGMNTEAFF. The DNA for the CDR3 is TGTGCCAGCAGCGTAGCTACAGGGTCGGGAATGAACACTGAAGCTTTCTTT.